Below, 19 T cell receptor beta chains from the same sample are listed, as sequenced in a study of response to subunit inactivated influenza vaccine. TCRdb analysed the RT-PCR reads with MiXCR anew, one entry per CDR3 protein. The sample has over 800,000 distinct CDR3 sequences, approximately 22% seen once. The sample in question was PBMCs from blood, obtained about 5 days after vaccination. These receptors were taken from a middle-aged man who received an inactivated influenza vaccine.

This clonotype occurred a few times. The J gene is TRBJ2-1, the V gene TRBV7-9; 12 nucleotides line up with TRBD2. The CDR3 runs 16 residues. Germline CDR1 reads SEHNR; CDR2 reads FQNEAQ (reference sequence). V lost 6 bases and J lost 5; bases outside the gene matches: 8. The CDR3 is CASRPASGRANNEQFF. The CDR3 DNA reads as TGTGCCAGCAGACCTGCTAGCGGGAGGGCCAACAATGAGCAGTTCTTC.

The chain has TRBV9 and TRBJ2-5, with 9 bases that match TRBD2. Germline trimming cut 4 bases from V and 0 bases from J; bases unmatched to any gene: 7. Germline lookup yields CDR1 SGDLS and CDR2 YYNGEE. The CDR3 loop spans 16 amino acids. The CDR3: CASSPRGGAYQETQYF. The CDR3 DNA is TGTGCCAGCAGCCCTCGCGGGGGGGCCTACCAAGAGACCCAGTACTTC.

V usage is TRBV24-1 and J usage is TRBJ2-1; TRBD1 or TRBD2 may be the D gene (5 bases each). The V end was cut by 6 bases, the J end by 10 bases, with 12 bases between. This CDR3 is built from 12 residues. Germline assignment: CDR1 KGHDR and CDR2 SFDVKD. For the CDR3, the DNA is TGTGCCACCAGTTCCCCGGGACGGGAGCAGTTCTTC. It translates to CATSSPGREQFF.

The J gene is TRBJ1-3, the V gene TRBV2, with 8 bases matching TRBD1. The junction had 11 bases not matched to a gene; V was cut back by 7 bases and J by 9 bases. Germline lookup yields CDR1 SNHLY and CDR2 FYNNEI. This CDR3 spans 14 amino acids. CDR3: CASTQDRAGGTIYF. CDR3 DNA sequence: TGTGCCAGCACCCAGGACAGGGCCGGGGGCACCATATATTTT.

This sequence joins TRBV12-3 or TRBV12-4 and TRBJ1-2; perhaps TRBD1 as D (6 bases). The CDR3 covers 13 residues. V dropped 5 bases and J dropped 5 bases, with 12 bases sitting between them. This CDR3 reads CASSAPGVYGYTF. The CDR3 region has the DNA TGTGCCAGCAGTGCCCCAGGGGTTTATGGCTACACCTTC.

This chain links TRBV19 with TRBJ1-1, with TRBD1 identical over 9 bases. V dropped 3 bases and J dropped 1; count of bases not matched to a gene: 3. The length of the CDR3 is 15 residues. Looked up from germline, CDR1 is LNHDA and CDR2 is SQIVND (reference sequence). The CDR3 here is CASSINRGPNTEAFF. DNA of the CDR3: TGTGCCAGTAGTATCAACAGGGGGCCGAACACTGAAGCTTTCTTT.

This chain links TRBV9 with TRBJ1-1; 8 bases fit TRBD1. This CDR3 comprises 16 residues. Germline-derived CDR1 and CDR2 are SGDLS and YYNGEE. The V segment lost 4 bases and the J segment 5 bases; nucleotides outside the gene matches: 13. CDR3 sequence reads: CASSIGQGMNPTEAFF. The CDR3 region has the DNA TGTGCCAGCAGCATCGGACAGGGTATGAATCCGACTGAAGCTTTCTTT.

In this sample, this clonotype turned up many times. The V and J genes are TRBV6-5 and TRBJ1-4; 9 bases match TRBD1. The germline V gene encodes CDR1 MNHEY and CDR2 SVGAGI. Trimming took 4 bases from V and 10 from J; bases not matched to a gene: 7. The CDR3 spans 14 residues. The CDR3 protein is CASSSNRGRGKLFF. Written as DNA, the CDR3 is TGTGCCAGCAGTTCGAACAGGGGGCGAGGAAAACTGTTTTTT.

This clonotype was found a few times. The chain links TRBV12-3 or TRBV12-4 to TRBJ2-7; 7 nucleotides align to TRBD1. J gave up 3 bases and V 2 bases, and 10 bases lay outside the gene matches. This CDR3 comprises 16 residues. CDR3 protein: CASSLFSQGQYYEQYF. The CDR3 DNA follows: TGTGCCAGCAGTTTATTTTCTCAGGGACAGTACTACGAGCAGTACTTC.

This clonotype has more than one count but fewer than ten. The chain is built from TRBV15 and TRBJ2-3; 13 bases agree with TRBD2. The CDR3 covers 17 residues. The ends lost 3 bases at V and 6 bases at J; junction bases unmatched: 9. CDR1 is LNHNV and CDR2 is YYDKDF in the germline V gene (reference sequence). This chain's CDR3 is CATSSSWTSGRKDTQYF. DNA of the CDR3: TGTGCCACCAGCAGCTCGTGGACTAGCGGGAGAAAGGATACGCAGTATTTT.

This clonotype appeared a few times. The CDR3 DNA reads TGTGCCAGCAGCCCCTCCGTGTCTGGGGCCAACGTCCTGACTTTC. This sequence encodes CASSPSVSGANVLTF. The chain couples TRBV6-1 to TRBJ2-6; D unresolved. Germline loops: CDR1 MNHNS, CDR2 SASEGT. V shed 6 bases and J shed 1 base, with 10 bases lying between them. The CDR3 spans 15 residues.

The table lists this clonotype with many counts. The chain uses TRBV6-1 and TRBJ2-3; D remains unclear. This CDR3 is 13 amino acids long. CDR1 and CDR2 from the germline V gene are MNHNS and SASEGT. The ends were cut back, 8 bases at V and 0 bases at J, with 9 bases in the middle. The CDR3 reads CASGEPSTDTQYF. The DNA for the CDR3 is TGTGCCAGCGGCGAACCTAGCACAGATACGCAGTATTTT.

The chain employs TRBV7-9 and TRBJ1-1, with D perhaps matching TRBD1 (6 bases). V was shortened by 5 bases and J by 1 base, with 17 bases between the two germline ends. Germline V gives CDR1 SEHNR, CDR2 FQNEAQ (reference sequence). The CDR3 has 16 residues. The CDR3 reads CASSPRQVYSNTEAFF. The CDR3 DNA is TGTGCCAGCAGCCCCCGACAGGTATACTCGAACACTGAAGCTTTCTTT.

This clonotype was found a few times. The rearrangement joins TRBV2 to TRBJ2-4; tentative D call: TRBD2 (7 bases). The V end lost 0 bases, the J end lost 7 bases, and 10 bases lay between the germline ends. The CDR3 consists of 14 residues. Germline V gene sequence: CDR1 SNHLY, CDR2 FYNNEI. This CDR3 is CASSEAGGGNIQYF. CDR3 DNA: TGTGCCAGCAGTGAAGCGGGAGGGGGGAACATTCAGTACTTC. The whole variable domain, remainder taken from reference TRBV2 and TRBJ2-4, is EPEVTQTPSHQVTQMGQEVILRCVPISNHLYFYWYRQILGQKVEFLVSFYNNEISEKSEIFDDQFSVERPDGSNFTLKIRSTKLEDSAMYFCASSEAGGGNIQYFGAGTRLSVL.

Written as DNA, the CDR3 is TGTGCCACCAGCAGAGATCTGATGTTCGGGGACTATAGTTCCCCGGAGACCCAGTACTTC. This codes for CATSRDLMFGDYSSPETQYF. The rearrangement links TRBV15 to TRBJ2-5; 7 nucleotides agree with TRBD2. The CDR3 sequence is 20 residues long. Unmatched junction bases numbered 21, after V lost 0 bases and J lost 5 bases. Germline CDR1 is LNHNV and CDR2 is YYDKDF (reference sequence).

The chain recombines TRBV7-2 with TRBJ2-7; 9 nucleotides align to TRBD1. After removal of 5 bases from V and 0 bases from J, the junction contained 2 bases not matched to a gene. Germline CDR1 is SGHTA and CDR2 is FQGNSA. The CDR3 is 14 amino acids. The CDR3 DNA is TGTGCCAGCAGCGTGGACAGGGGCTCCTACGAGCAGTACTTC. This encodes CASSVDRGSYEQYF.

This chain connects TRBV4-1 to TRBJ2-2; 14 bases match TRBD2. The length of the CDR3 is 17 residues. Germline loops: CDR1 MGHRA, CDR2 YSYEKL. Losses at the gene ends were 1 base for V and 7 bases for J; bases not matched to a gene: 5. The CDR3 DNA reads as TGCGCCAGCAGCCAAGGAGGGACTAGCGGGAGCAACGGGGAGCTGTTTTTT. Translation gives CASSQGGTSGSNGELFF.

The J gene is TRBJ1-5, the V gene TRBV12-3 or TRBV12-4; maybe TRBD1 (6 bases). V gave up 3 bases and J gave up 6 bases, with 9 bases separating them. The CDR3 covers 13 residues. CDR3 amino acids: CASSFRGPQPQHF. CDR3 sequence (DNA): TGTGCCAGCAGTTTCCGGGGGCCTCAGCCCCAGCATTTT.

V and J are TRBV12-3 or TRBV12-4 and TRBJ1-6; the match to TRBD1 covers 8 bases. J was trimmed by 8 bases and V by 6 bases; bases with no gene match: 9. The CDR3 sequence is 15 residues long. CDR3 sequence reads: CASRTEQGGYSPLHF. In nucleotides, the CDR3 is TGTGCCAGCAGGACAGAACAGGGGGGATATTCACCCCTCCACTTT.